These 20 T cell receptor beta chains were all obtained from the same sample, sequenced in a study of shared clonotypes between healthy human individuals. CD45RO-negative CD8 cells positively selected for CCR7 made up the naive population, which excluded terminally differentiated effector memory CD45RA+ cells. The repertoire was sequenced with immunoSEQ multiplex PCR; TCRdb's copy has only in-frame clones and lacks some. Here the sample spans millions of clones, over 85% being singletons. Material: naive CD8+ T cells sorted from blood. These receptors originate from a man between 18 and 35 years old in good health.

This clone has just one count. The sample carries other DNA sequences with the same CDR3. The chain is built from TRBV5-6 and TRBJ2-7; D gene ambiguous. The CDR3 loop spans 13 amino acids. The V end lost 0 bases, the J end lost 3 bases, and 7 bases lay between the germline ends. Germline CDR1 reads SGHDT; CDR2 reads YYEEEE. The CDR3 nucleotides read TGTGCCAGCAGCTTGGCCGGCAGCTACGAGCAGTACTTC. As protein: CASSLAGSYEQYF. Full variable domain (rest looked up from reference TRBV5-6 and TRBJ2-7): DAGVTQSPTHLIKTRGQQVTLRCSPKSGHDTVSWYQQALGQGPQFIFQYYEEEERQRGNFPDRFSGHQFPNYSSELNVNALLLGDSALYLCASSLAGSYEQYFGPGTRLTVT.

J is TRBJ1-2 and V is TRBV29-1; D unresolved. The germline V gene encodes CDR1 SQVTM and CDR2 ANQGSEA. CDR3 size: 12 residues. Deletions cut 6 bases from V and 3 bases from J, with 11 bases between. The CDR3 region is CSVTGIDYGYTF. The CDR3 DNA reads as TGCAGCGTGACGGGTATAGACTATGGCTACACCTTC.

A single count supports this clone. The chain has TRBV27 and TRBJ2-5; TRBD1 agrees at 7 bases. The length of the CDR3 is 17 residues. V trimming: 1 base; J trimming: 2 bases; junction bases outside the gene matches: 10. Germline-derived CDR1 and CDR2 are MNHEY and SMNVEV (reference sequence). The CDR3 spells CASSLWGPGTEQETQYF. CDR3 in DNA: TGTGCCAGCAGTTTATGGGGGCCCGGGACAGAGCAAGAGACCCAGTACTTC.

In DNA, the CDR3 is TGTGCCAGCAGCCCCGGACTCCTCCCCAACGCCAAGCAGTACTTC. Its protein is CASSPGLLPNAKQYF. The chain combines TRBV7-2 with TRBJ2-7; TRBD2 might be the D (5 bases). Germline assignment: CDR1 SGHTA and CDR2 FQGNSA. Trimming removed 5 bases from V and 8 bases from J, with 22 bases in between. CDR3 size: 15 residues.

This sequence joins TRBV7-9 and TRBJ1-2; D remains unclear. Germline V lookup: CDR1 SEHNR, CDR2 FQNEAQ (reference sequence). V lost 1 base and J lost 2, with 5 bases in between. There are 13 residues in the CDR3. The CDR3 bases are TGTGCCAGCAGCTTAGAGAACAACTATGGCTACACCTTC. Translation gives CASSLENNYGYTF.

The chain carries TRBV2 and TRBJ2-1; unclear D gene. V shed 3 bases and J shed 4 bases, with 25 bases lying between them. Germline V gene data show CDR1 as SNHLY and CDR2 as FYNNEI. The CDR3 spans 19 residues. The CDR3 DNA reads as TGTGCCAGCAGTGATTCGGTCGGCGAGGCGCGAGGACGATACAATGAGCAGTTCTTC. Amino acid sequence: CASSDSVGEARGRYNEQFF.

For the CDR3, the DNA is TGTGCCAGCAGAGTTAGCGGGGTCACAGATACGCAGTATTTT. Translated: CASRVSGVTDTQYF. The chain employs TRBV7-9 and TRBJ2-3, with 8 bases identical to TRBD2. V trimming: 6 bases; J trimming: 2 bases; junction bases outside the gene matches: 4. The CDR3 has 14 amino acids. Germline V lookup: CDR1 SEHNR, CDR2 FQNEAQ (reference sequence).

V is TRBV4-3 and J is TRBJ2-1, with 9 nucleotides matching TRBD2. There are 18 residues in the CDR3. The germline gives CDR1 LGHNA, CDR2 YSLEER. V dropped 1 base and J dropped 8; count of bases not matched to a gene: 15. Here the CDR3 DNA reads TGCGCCAGCAGCCAAGTCTTTAGGGCTAGCGGGATTCAAGATGAGCAGTTCTTC. Its protein is CASSQVFRASGIQDEQFF.

The genes are TRBV27 and TRBJ1-2, with TRBD1 as a possible D gene (6 bases). Germline V gives CDR1 MNHEY, CDR2 SMNVEV (reference sequence). The CDR3 totals 14 residues. V was pared by 6 bases and J by 0 bases, with 11 bases between. The CDR3 DNA reads as TGTGCCAGCAGCCGGACAGACGCTAACTATGGCTACACCTTC. Translating gives CASSRTDANYGYTF.

The chain couples TRBV30 to TRBJ1-4; no reliable D call. This CDR3 spans 14 amino acids. V lost 4 bases and J lost 2, with 11 bases in between. CDR1 and CDR2 from the germline V gene are GTSNPN and SVGIG (reference sequence). The DNA of the CDR3 is TGTGCCTGGAAGACCCGGGAGACTAATGAAAAACTGTTTTTT. This translates into CAWKTRETNEKLFF.

The chain is built from TRBV21-1 and TRBJ2-3; the tabulated D call, TRBD1, remains unverified against the DNA. TRBV21-1 is an annotated pseudogene. This CDR3 is built from 14 residues. CDR3 nucleotide sequence: TGTGCCAGCAGCCCCCGGGACAAATCAGATACGCAGTATTTT. Translation gives CASSPRDKSDTQYF.

The chain couples TRBV7-9 to TRBJ2-7; D possibly corresponds to TRBD2 (7 bases). CDR1 SEHNR and CDR2 FQNEAQ come from the germline V gene (reference sequence). V lost 0 bases to trimming and J lost 5 bases, with 14 bases between them. The CDR3 covers 15 residues. CDR3 sequence (DNA): TGTGCCAGCAGCTTAGCGCAGTTGGGGGGGCACGAGCAGTACTTC. Translation gives CASSLAQLGGHEQYF.

This chain connects TRBV19 to TRBJ1-1; D remains unclear. Germline CDR1 reads LNHDA; CDR2 reads SQIVND (reference sequence). CDR3 length: 13 residues. V shed 7 bases and J shed 1 base, with 10 bases lying between them. CDR3 nucleotides: TGTGCCAGTACCCCGAGGGCGAACACTGAAGCTTTCTTT. It yields the protein CASTPRANTEAFF.

This clone was seen a single time. The V and J genes are TRBV6-1 and TRBJ2-7, with 9 bases matching TRBD1. The germline gives CDR1 MNHNS, CDR2 SASEGT. This CDR3 contains 13 residues. V trimming: 8 bases; J trimming: 1 base; junction bases outside the gene matches: 3. CDR3 loop: CASGTGRSYEQYF. The CDR3 DNA sequence: TGTGCCAGCGGGACAGGGAGGTCCTACGAGCAGTACTTC.

V gene TRBV13 combines with J gene TRBJ2-7, with D tentatively TRBD2 (5 bases). The CDR3 sequence is 15 residues long. V dropped 0 bases and J dropped 3 bases, with 12 bases sitting between them. Germline CDR1 PRHDT, CDR2 FYEKMQ (reference sequence). The CDR3 is CASSLGRASVYEQYF. For the CDR3, the DNA is TGTGCCAGCAGCTTAGGGAGGGCCTCGGTCTACGAGCAGTACTTC.

The CDR3 nucleotides read TGCGCCAGCAGCCAGACAGGGGGCGAAACTGAAGCTTTCTTT. Amino acid sequence: CASSQTGGETEAFF. The chain employs TRBV4-1 and TRBJ1-1; 10 bases map to TRBD1. This CDR3 region has 14 residues. The V gene's germline CDR1 is MGHRA and CDR2 YSYEKL. V shed 3 bases and J 5 bases; nucleotides not matched to a gene: 3.

Here the CDR3 DNA reads TGTGCCAGCAGTTTTTCGACAGGCCAAGAGACCCAGTACTTC. This codes for CASSFSTGQETQYF. This chain joins TRBV28 and TRBJ2-5; D perhaps matches TRBD1 (6 bases). V gave up 3 bases and J gave up 1 base, with 9 bases separating them. The CDR3 has 14 amino acids. Germline assignment: CDR1 MDHEN and CDR2 SYDVKM.

The J gene is TRBJ2-7, the V gene TRBV7-2; 7 nucleotides line up with TRBD2. This CDR3 spans 14 amino acids. The V and J ends lost 1 base and 3 bases, in that order; junction bases with no gene match: 3. Germline CDR1 SGHTA, CDR2 FQGNSA. The CDR3, as DNA: TGTGCCAGCAGCTTAGGGACTAGAAGCTACGAGCAGTACTTC. Translated, it gives CASSLGTRSYEQYF.

The chain combines TRBV5-1 with TRBJ2-2; TRBD2 agrees at 8 bases. With V trimmed by 4 bases and J by 1 base, 21 bases remained unmatched. Germline values: CDR1 SGHRS, CDR2 YFSETQ. The CDR3 has 21 amino acids. CDR3 region: CASSTRMSGPSGLGNTGELFF. The CDR3 DNA reads as TGCGCCAGCAGCACCCGGATGTCGGGGCCTAGCGGGTTAGGGAACACCGGGGAGCTGTTTTTT. Full variable domain (outside the CDR3, taken from reference TRBV5-1 and TRBJ2-2): KAGVTQTPRYLIKTRGQQVTLSCSPISGHRSVSWYQQTPGQGLQFLFEYFSETQRNKGNFPGRFSGRQFSNSRSEMNVSTLELGDSALYLCASSTRMSGPSGLGNTGELFFGEGSRLTVL.

The genes are TRBV4-3 and TRBJ1-2; D unclear. V was shortened by 1 base and J by 2 bases, with 11 bases between the two germline ends. Germline V CDR1 and CDR2: LGHNA, YSLEER. The CDR3 covers 15 residues. CDR3 nucleotides: TGCGCCAGCAGCCAAGGGCACGACTCGAACTATGGCTACACCTTC. Translating it yields CASSQGHDSNYGYTF.